These 11 T cell receptor beta chains were all obtained from the same sample, sequenced in a study of blood T cell repertoires in COVID-19. The repertoire was sequenced with immunoSEQ multiplex PCR; TCRdb's copy has only in-frame clones and lacks some. The repertoire includes some 230,000 clones, 70% to 85% of them detected once, and approximately 1.2% sits in the top ten. The source material was PBMCs or T cells enriched from blood (not recorded which). The receptors originated from a woman aged 40 to 50 with acute COVID-19.

The V gene is TRBV3-1 (or the pseudogene TRBV3-2), the J gene TRBJ2-1, with TRBD2 identical over 7 bases. The CDR3 has 16 amino acids. Germline CDR1 and CDR2: LGHDT and YNNKEL (reference sequence). V was clipped by 1 base and J by 3 bases; unmatched bases: 6. Here the CDR3 reads CASSQGGLADYNEQFF. The CDR3, as DNA: TGTGCCAGCAGCCAAGGGGGCCTAGCGGACTACAATGAGCAGTTCTTC.

This clone showed up just once. The CDR3 region is CASSFPGVAGNSPLHF. The CDR3 region has the DNA TGTGCCAGCAGCTTCCCAGGGGTAGCGGGAAATTCACCCCTCCACTTT. This chain uses TRBV7-9 with TRBJ1-6; TRBD1 is a possible D gene (6 bases). Germline CDR1 is SEHNR and CDR2 is FQNEAQ (reference sequence). The CDR3 is 16 amino acids. V lost 3 bases to trimming and J lost 7 bases, with 16 bases between them.

This clone was recorded a few times. Here the CDR3 reads CASREEPSKPQHF. DNA for the CDR3: TGTGCCAGTCGTGAGGAGCCGAGCAAGCCCCAGCATTTT. The V and J genes are TRBV19 and TRBJ1-5, with D hard to call. The CDR3 runs to 13 residues. Trimming took 8 bases from V and 8 from J, leaving 16 bases between them. Germline assignment: CDR1 LNHDA and CDR2 SQIVND (reference sequence). The complete variable domain, with remaining parts taken from reference TRBV19 and TRBJ1-5, reads DGGITQSPKYLFRKEGQNVTLSCEQNLNHDAMYWYRQDPGQGLRLIYYSQIVNDFQKGDIAEGYSVSREKKESFPLTVTSAQKNPTAFYLCASREEPSKPQHFGDGTRLSIL.

This chain joins TRBV9 and TRBJ2-3; D not certain. V was shortened by 3 bases and J by 5 bases, with 13 bases between the two germline ends. The CDR3 runs to 14 residues. Looked up from germline, CDR1 is SGDLS and CDR2 is YYNGEE. DNA of the CDR3: TGTGCCAGCAGCGGGCTAGGAAGGCTAGATACGCAGTATTTT. It codes for CASSGLGRLDTQYF.

The chain joins TRBV15 to TRBJ1-6, with D hard to call. The CDR3 totals 15 residues. The germline V and J ends were trimmed by 1 base and 9 bases, with 13 bases remaining between them. Germline CDR1 and CDR2: LNHNV and YYDKDF (reference sequence). CDR3 sequence: CATSRVAGLGSPLHF. The CDR3 DNA follows: TGTGCCACCAGCAGAGTCGCAGGTCTGGGTTCACCCCTCCACTTT.

The chain combines TRBV6-4 with TRBJ2-1; 10 bases line up with TRBD2. The CDR3 is made up of 17 amino acids. V lost 3 bases and J lost 7; bases outside the gene matches: 12. Germline V gives CDR1 MRHNA, CDR2 SNTAGT. CDR3 sequence: CASSEVAGGAVLNEQFF. CDR3 nucleotide sequence: TGTGCCAGCAGTGAGGTAGCGGGGGGAGCTGTCCTTAATGAGCAGTTCTTC.

The rearrangement joins TRBV7-2 to TRBJ1-1; D possibly corresponds to TRBD1 (5 bases). CDR3 length: 19 residues. Germline V gives CDR1 SGHTA, CDR2 FQGNSA. Deletions cut 2 bases from V and 0 bases from J, with 22 bases between. CDR3 in DNA: TGTGCCAGCAGCTTATATTTTCCAAAATCCAGGGCCGTGAACACTGAAGCTTTCTTT. Amino acid sequence: CASSLYFPKSRAVNTEAFF. The whole variable domain, filled in from reference TRBV7-2 and TRBJ1-1, reads GAGVSQSPSNKVTEKGKDVELRCDPISGHTALYWYRQSLGQGLEFLIYFQGNSAPDKSGLPSDRFSAERTGGSVSTLTIQRTQQEDSAVYLCASSLYFPKSRAVNTEAFFGQGTRLTVV.

This chain links TRBV14 with TRBJ2-7; D call uncertain. Germline CDR1 reads SGHDN; CDR2 reads FVKESK. V was clipped by 2 bases and J by 3 bases, with 8 bases between them. This CDR3 spans 13 amino acids. As DNA, the CDR3 is TGTGCCAGCAGCCAACGCGGCCACTACGAGCAGTACTTC. Amino acid sequence: CASSQRGHYEQYF.

The chain recombines TRBV5-5 with TRBJ1-2, with D uncertain. Trimming took off 5 bases at V and 0 bases at J, with 8 bases between the two ends. The CDR3 runs to 13 residues. From germline, CDR1 is SGHKS and CDR2 YYEKEE (reference sequence). The CDR3 reads CASSTNTNYGYTF. The CDR3 nucleotides are TGTGCCAGCAGTACGAACACTAACTATGGCTACACCTTC.

The chain couples TRBV29-1 to TRBJ2-7; TRBD2 matches 7 bases. The V gene's germline CDR1 is SQVTM and CDR2 ANQGSEA. V was clipped by 5 bases and J by 2 bases; unmatched bases: 9. This CDR3 contains 14 residues. The CDR3 region is CSVRRASGTYEQYF. For the CDR3, the DNA is TGCAGCGTTCGGAGGGCTAGCGGTACCTACGAGCAGTACTTC.

This chain joins TRBV11-2 and TRBJ2-1; D is perhaps TRBD2 (6 bases). The CDR3 length is 14 residues. The germline V and J ends were trimmed by 1 base and 12 bases, with 16 bases remaining between them. Germline V CDR1 and CDR2: SGHAT, FQNNGV. CDR3 residues: CASSLGYGSGGQFF. For the CDR3, the DNA is TGTGCCAGCAGCTTAGGCTACGGGAGCGGTGGGCAGTTCTTC.